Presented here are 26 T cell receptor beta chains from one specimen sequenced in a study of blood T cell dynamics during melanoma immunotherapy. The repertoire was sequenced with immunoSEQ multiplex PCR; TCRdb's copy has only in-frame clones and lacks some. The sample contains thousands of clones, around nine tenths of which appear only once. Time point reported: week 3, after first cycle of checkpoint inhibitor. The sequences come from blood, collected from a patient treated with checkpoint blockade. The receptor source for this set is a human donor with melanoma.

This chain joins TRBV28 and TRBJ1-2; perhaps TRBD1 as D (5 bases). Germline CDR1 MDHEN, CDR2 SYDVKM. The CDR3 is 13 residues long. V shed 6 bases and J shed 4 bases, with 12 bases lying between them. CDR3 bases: TGTGCCAGCAGATCAGGGATAGTCTATGGCTACACCTTC. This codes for CASRSGIVYGYTF.

CDR3 DNA sequence: TGTGCCACCGGCGGAGTCGGAGGGACACCCCTCCACTTT. As protein: CATGGVGGTPLHF. The gene calls are TRBV7-9 and TRBJ1-6; D ambiguous. CDR3 size: 13 residues. Deletions cut 10 bases from V and 11 bases from J, with 18 bases between. Germline-derived CDR1 and CDR2 are SEHNR and FQNEAQ (reference sequence).

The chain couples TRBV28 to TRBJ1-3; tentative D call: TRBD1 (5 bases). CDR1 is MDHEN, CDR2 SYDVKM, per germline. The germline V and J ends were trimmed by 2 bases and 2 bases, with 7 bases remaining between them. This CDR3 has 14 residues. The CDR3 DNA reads TGTGCCAGCAGTTTAACAGGTACTGGAAACACCATATATTTT. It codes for CASSLTGTGNTIYF. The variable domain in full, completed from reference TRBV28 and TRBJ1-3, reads DVKVTQSSRYLVKRTGEKVFLECVQDMDHENMFWYRQDPGLGLRLIYFSYDVKMKEKGDIPEGYSVSREKKERFSLILESASTNQTSMYLCASSLTGTGNTIYFGEGSWLTVV.

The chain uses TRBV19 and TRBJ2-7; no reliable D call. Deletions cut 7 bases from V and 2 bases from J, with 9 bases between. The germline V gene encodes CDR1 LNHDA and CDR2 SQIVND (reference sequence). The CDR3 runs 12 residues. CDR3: CASTGSTYEQYF. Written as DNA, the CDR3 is TGTGCCAGTACAGGATCCACCTACGAGCAGTACTTC.

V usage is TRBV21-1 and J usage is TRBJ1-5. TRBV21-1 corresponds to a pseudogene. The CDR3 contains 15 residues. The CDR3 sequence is CASSKARGPNQPQHF. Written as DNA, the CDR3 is TGTGCCAGCAGCAAAGCCCGGGGCCCTAATCAGCCCCAGCATTTT.

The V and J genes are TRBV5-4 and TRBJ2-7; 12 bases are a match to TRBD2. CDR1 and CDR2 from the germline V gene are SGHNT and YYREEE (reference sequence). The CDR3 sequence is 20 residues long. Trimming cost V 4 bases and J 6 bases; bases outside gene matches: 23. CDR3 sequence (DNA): TGTGCCAGCAGCCTACTTGGACTAGCGGGATATAGCGAGACACCCGGCGAGCAGTACTTC. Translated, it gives CASSLLGLAGYSETPGEQYF.

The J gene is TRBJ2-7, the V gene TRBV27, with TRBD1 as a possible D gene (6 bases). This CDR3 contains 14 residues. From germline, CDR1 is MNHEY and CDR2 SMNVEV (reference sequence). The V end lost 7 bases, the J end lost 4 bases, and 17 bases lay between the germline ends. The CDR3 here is CASNSNRAPYEQYF. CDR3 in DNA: TGTGCCAGCAACAGCAACAGGGCACCATACGAGCAGTACTTC.

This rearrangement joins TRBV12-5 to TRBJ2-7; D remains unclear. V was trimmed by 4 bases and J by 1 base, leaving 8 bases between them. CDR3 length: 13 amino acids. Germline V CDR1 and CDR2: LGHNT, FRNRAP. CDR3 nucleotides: TGTGCTAGTGGTTCTCCCAGATCCTACGAGCAGTACTTC. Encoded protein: CASGSPRSYEQYF.

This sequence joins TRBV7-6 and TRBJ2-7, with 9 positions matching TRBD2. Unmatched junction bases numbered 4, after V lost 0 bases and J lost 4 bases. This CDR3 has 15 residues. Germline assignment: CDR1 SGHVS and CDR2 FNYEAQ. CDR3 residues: CASSLAASGMYEQYF. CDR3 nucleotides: TGTGCCAGCAGCTTAGCGGCTAGCGGGATGTACGAGCAGTACTTC.

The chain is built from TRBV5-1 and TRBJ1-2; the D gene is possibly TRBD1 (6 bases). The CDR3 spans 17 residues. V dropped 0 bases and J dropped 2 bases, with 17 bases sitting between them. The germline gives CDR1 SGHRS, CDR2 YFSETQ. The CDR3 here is CASSLGQSGQGNYGYTF. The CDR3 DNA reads TGCGCCAGCAGCTTGGGACAGTCGGGTCAGGGGAACTATGGCTACACCTTC.

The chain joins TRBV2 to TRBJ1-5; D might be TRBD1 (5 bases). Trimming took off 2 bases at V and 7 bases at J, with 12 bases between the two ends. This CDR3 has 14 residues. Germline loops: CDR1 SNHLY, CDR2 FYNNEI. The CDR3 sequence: CASSEIQGGQPQHF. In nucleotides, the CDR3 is TGTGCCAGCAGTGAAATCCAGGGAGGACAGCCCCAGCATTTT.

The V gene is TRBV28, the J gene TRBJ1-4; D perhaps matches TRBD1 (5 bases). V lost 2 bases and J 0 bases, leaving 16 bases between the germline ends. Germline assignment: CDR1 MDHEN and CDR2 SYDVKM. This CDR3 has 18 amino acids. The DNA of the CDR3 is TGTGCCAGCAGTTTAATCCCCCTTGACAGTACAACTAATGAAAAACTGTTTTTT. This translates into CASSLIPLDSTTNEKLFF.

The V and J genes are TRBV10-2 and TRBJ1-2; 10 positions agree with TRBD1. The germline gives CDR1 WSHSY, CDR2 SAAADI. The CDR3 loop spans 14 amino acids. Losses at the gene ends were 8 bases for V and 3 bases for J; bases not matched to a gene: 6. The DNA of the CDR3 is TGCGCCAGCGCAGGACAGGGGGTTCACTATGGCTACACCTTC. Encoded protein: CASAGQGVHYGYTF.

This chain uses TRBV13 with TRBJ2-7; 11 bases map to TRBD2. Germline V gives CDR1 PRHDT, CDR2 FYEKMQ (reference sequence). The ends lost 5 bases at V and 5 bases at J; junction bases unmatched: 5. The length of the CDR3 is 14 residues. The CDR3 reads CASSSSGGAHEQYF. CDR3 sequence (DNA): TGTGCCAGCAGCAGTAGCGGGGGGGCCCACGAGCAGTACTTC. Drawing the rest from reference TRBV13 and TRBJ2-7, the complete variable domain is AAGVIQSPRHLIKEKRETATLKCYPIPRHDTVYWYQQGPGQDPQFLISFYEKMQSDKGSIPDRFSAQQFSDYHSELNMSSLELGDSALYFCASSSSGGAHEQYFGPGTRLTVT.

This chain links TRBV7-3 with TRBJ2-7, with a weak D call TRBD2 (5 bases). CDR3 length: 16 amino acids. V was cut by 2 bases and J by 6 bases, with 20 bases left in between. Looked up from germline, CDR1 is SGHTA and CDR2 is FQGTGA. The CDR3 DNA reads TGTGCCAGCAGCTTAGGAGGCGGCGTCGAATCTACCGAGCAGTACTTC. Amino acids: CASSLGGGVESTEQYF.

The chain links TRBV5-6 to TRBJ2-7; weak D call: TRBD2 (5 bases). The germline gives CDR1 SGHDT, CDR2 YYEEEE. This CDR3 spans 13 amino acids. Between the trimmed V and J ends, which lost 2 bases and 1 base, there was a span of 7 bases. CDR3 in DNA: TGTGCCAGCAGCTTCGGGGATTCCTACGAGCAGTACTTC. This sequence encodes CASSFGDSYEQYF. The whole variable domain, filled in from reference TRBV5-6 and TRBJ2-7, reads DAGVTQSPTHLIKTRGQQVTLRCSPKSGHDTVSWYQQALGQGPQFIFQYYEEEERQRGNFPDRFSGHQFPNYSSELNVNALLLGDSALYLCASSFGDSYEQYFGPGTRLTVT.

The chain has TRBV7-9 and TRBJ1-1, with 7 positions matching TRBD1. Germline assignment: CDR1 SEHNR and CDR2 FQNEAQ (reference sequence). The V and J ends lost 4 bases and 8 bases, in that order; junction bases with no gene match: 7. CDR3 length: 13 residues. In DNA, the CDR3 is TGTGCCAGCAGCTCTACAGGGGATTCCGAAGCTTTCTTT. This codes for CASSSTGDSEAFF.

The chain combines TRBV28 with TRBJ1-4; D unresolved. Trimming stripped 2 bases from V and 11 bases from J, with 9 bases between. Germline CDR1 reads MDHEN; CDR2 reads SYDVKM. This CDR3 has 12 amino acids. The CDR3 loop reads CASSLRTSKLFF. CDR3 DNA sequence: TGTGCCAGCAGTTTACGGACGAGTAAACTGTTTTTT.

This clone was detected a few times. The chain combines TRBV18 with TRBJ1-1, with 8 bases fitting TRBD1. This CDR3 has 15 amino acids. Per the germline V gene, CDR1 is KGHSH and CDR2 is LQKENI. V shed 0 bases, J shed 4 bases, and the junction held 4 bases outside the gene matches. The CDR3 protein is CASSPPTGVTTEAFF. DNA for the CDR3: TGTGCCAGCTCACCACCGACAGGGGTTACCACTGAAGCTTTCTTT.

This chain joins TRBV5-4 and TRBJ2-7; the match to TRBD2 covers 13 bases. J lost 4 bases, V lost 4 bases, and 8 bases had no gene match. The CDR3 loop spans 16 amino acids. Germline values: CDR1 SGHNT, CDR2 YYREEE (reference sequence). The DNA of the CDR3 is TGTGCCAGCAGCCCCCGACTAGCGGGGGGTGTGTACGAGCAGTACTTC. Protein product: CASSPRLAGGVYEQYF.

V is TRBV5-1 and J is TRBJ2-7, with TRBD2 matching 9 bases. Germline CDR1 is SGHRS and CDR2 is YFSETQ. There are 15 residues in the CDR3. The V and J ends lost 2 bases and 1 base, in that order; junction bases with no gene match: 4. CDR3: CASSFSGGHSYEQYF. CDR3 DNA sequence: TGCGCCAGCAGCTTTAGCGGGGGCCATTCCTACGAGCAGTACTTC.

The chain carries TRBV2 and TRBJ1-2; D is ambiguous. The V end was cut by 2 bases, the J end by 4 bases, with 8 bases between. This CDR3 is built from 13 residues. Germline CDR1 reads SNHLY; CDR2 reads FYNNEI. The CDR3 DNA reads TGTGCCAGCAGTGAACCGGCACTCTATGGCTACACCTTC. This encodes CASSEPALYGYTF.

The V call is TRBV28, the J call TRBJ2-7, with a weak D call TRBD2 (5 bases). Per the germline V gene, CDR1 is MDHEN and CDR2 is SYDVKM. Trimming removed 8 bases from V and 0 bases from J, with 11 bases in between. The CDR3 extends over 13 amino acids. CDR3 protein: CASLGSASYEQYF. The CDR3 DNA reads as TGTGCCAGCCTGGGGAGCGCCTCCTACGAGCAGTACTTC.

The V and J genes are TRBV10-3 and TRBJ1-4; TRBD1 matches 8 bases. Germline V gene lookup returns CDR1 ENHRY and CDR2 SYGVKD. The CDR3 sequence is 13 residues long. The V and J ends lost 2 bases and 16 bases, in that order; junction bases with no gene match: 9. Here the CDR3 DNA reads TGTGCCATCAGTGAGCTGGAACAGGGGGTCCGGTTTTTT. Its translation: CAISELEQGVRFF.

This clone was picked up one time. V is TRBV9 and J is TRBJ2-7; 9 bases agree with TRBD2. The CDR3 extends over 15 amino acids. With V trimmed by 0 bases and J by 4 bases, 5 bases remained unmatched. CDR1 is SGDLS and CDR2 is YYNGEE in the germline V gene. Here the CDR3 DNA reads TGTGCCAGCAGCGTAGGGATAGCGGGAGATTACGAGCAGTACTTC. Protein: CASSVGIAGDYEQYF. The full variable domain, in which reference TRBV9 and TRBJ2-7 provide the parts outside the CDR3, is DSGVTQTPKHLITATGQRVTLRCSPRSGDLSVYWYQQSLDQGLQFLIQYYNGEERAKGNILERFSAQQFPDLHSELNLSSLELGDSALYFCASSVGIAGDYEQYFGPGTRLTVT.

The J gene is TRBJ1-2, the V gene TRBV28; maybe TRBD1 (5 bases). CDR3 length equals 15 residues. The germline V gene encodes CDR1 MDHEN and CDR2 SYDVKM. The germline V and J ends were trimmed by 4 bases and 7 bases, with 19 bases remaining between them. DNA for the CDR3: TGTGCCAGCAGTTCGGATTGGCAGGGAAGGGGTGGCTACACCTTC. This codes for CASSSDWQGRGGYTF.